This T cell receptor beta chain was captured by sequencing in a study of cytomegalovirus exposure and HLA in healthy donors. Turning to the study itself: Tens of millions of unique TCR sequences came from HLA-typed donors in an early release.

The PCR made use of 60 Vbeta and 13 Jbeta primers. Clones were sequenced by immunoSEQ multiplex PCR, and TCRdb holds only the in-frame ones, with some missing. The sample includes some 170,000 clones, 80% of them seen just once. With respect to this clone: Its antigen is still unknown.

Points from the study as a whole: In a later analysis, HLA-associated TCR beta chains were more clonally expanded than equally common others. A reported reduction in N-insertions relative to the roughly 670-donor mean was seen in an Asian-associated ancestry cluster in a later analysis.

What was sequenced was PBMCs. The clonotype was recovered from a young man in good health and CMV-seronegative.

The DNA of the CDR3 is TGTGCCAGTAGTATAGGCCCGAAGGGGGCGCATTCCGGGGCCAACGTCCTGACTTTC. Translation: CASSIGPKGAHSGANVLTF. The rearrangement joins TRBV19 to TRBJ2-6; the match to TRBD1 covers 7 bases. V was clipped by 1 base and J by 4 bases; unmatched bases: 13. The CDR3 spans 19 residues. Per the germline V gene, CDR1 is LNHDA and CDR2 is SQIVND (reference sequence).